This T cell receptor (beta chain) was observed in a study of T cells in localized non-small cell lung cancer. By sample fraction, this clone is large. Repertoires were generated with immunoSEQ multiplex PCR, while TCRdb's copy carries only in-frame clones and drops some. The sample yields about 1,400 clones, about 24% seen once. Germline CDR1 is MNHGY and CDR2 is SAAAGT. Trimming removed 1 base at V and 3 bases at J, with 12 bases between. The CDR3 has 15 residues. This clonotype originated in a man between 40 and 69 years old with stage I squamous cell lung carcinoma. Sequences were derived from lung tumor tissue, sampled before any cancer treatment. The J gene is TRBJ1-1, the V gene TRBV6-8; D unresolved. DNA of the CDR3: TGTGCCAGCAGTTACTTGGGTGGGTTTCACACTGAAGCTTTCTTT. The encoded protein is CASSYLGGFHTEAFF.